Below are 5 T cell receptor beta chains sequenced from a single sample in a study of blood T cell repertoires in COVID-19. The protocol was immunoSEQ multiplex PCR, while the TCRdb copy is restricted to in-frame clones and leaves out a portion. The table lists roughly 220,000 clones, roughly 84% of them singletons. Source material: peripheral blood. The receptors originated from a woman in her twenties or thirties who had recovered from COVID-19.

The rearrangement uses TRBV24-1 and TRBJ1-2; D possibly corresponds to TRBD1 (5 bases). This CDR3 region has 13 residues. Germline-derived CDR1 and CDR2 are KGHDR and SFDVKD. V dropped 1 base and J dropped 8 bases, with 10 bases sitting between them. The CDR3 coding sequence is TGTGCCACCAGTGATTTTAAGGGGTACGGCTACACCTTC. Translated, it gives CATSDFKGYGYTF.

Here the CDR3 reads CASSEQAGGSETQYF. DNA of the CDR3: TGTGCCAGCAGTGAACAAGCGGGAGGCTCAGAGACCCAGTACTTC. This chain uses TRBV2 with TRBJ2-5; 9 bases match TRBD2. CDR3 length: 15 residues. Germline V CDR1 and CDR2: SNHLY, FYNNEI. Unmatched junction bases numbered 5, after V lost 2 bases and J lost 4 bases.

V and J are TRBV7-3 and TRBJ1-1; D remains ambiguous. CDR1 SGHTA and CDR2 FQGTGA come from the germline V gene. Trimming shortened V by 2 bases and J by 1 base, and 20 bases separated the two germline ends. This CDR3 is built from 18 residues. This chain's CDR3 is CASSLGEGIGPSNTEAFF. The CDR3 DNA reads as TGTGCCAGCAGCTTAGGGGAGGGAATTGGGCCCTCGAACACTGAAGCTTTCTTT.

The V and J genes are TRBV28 and TRBJ1-4; D is possibly TRBD1 (5 bases). CDR1 MDHEN and CDR2 SYDVKM come from the germline V gene. With 7 bases removed from V and 8 bases from J, the gap between germline ends came to 20 bases. The CDR3 has 15 residues. CDR3 nucleotide sequence: TGTGCCAGCACTCCTTACAGCGGGGCGGAAGAAAAACTGTTTTTT. Residues: CASTPYSGAEEKLFF.

The chain couples TRBV5-1 to TRBJ2-5, with 7 bases that match TRBD1. CDR1 and CDR2 (germline): SGHRS, YFSETQ. J lost 5 bases, V lost 3 bases, and 10 bases had no gene match. The CDR3 loop spans 15 amino acids. This chain's CDR3 is CASSSGRQGLETQYF. As DNA, the CDR3 is TGCGCCAGCAGCTCGGGCCGACAGGGCTTGGAGACCCAGTACTTC.